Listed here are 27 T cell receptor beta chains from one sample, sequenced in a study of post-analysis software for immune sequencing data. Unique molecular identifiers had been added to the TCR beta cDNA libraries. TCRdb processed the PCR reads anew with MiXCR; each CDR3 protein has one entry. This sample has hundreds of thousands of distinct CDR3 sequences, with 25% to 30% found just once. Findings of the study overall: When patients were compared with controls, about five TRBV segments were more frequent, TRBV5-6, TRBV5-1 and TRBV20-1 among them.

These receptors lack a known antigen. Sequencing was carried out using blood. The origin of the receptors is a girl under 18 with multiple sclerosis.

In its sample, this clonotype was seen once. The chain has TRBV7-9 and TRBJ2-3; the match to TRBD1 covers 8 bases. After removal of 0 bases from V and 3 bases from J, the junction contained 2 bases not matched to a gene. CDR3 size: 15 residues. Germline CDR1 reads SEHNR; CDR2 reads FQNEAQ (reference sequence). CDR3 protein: CASSLARTGTDTQYF. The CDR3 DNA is TGTGCCAGCAGCTTAGCACGGACAGGGACAGATACGCAGTATTTT. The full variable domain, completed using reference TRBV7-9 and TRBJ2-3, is DTGVSQNPRHKITKRGQNVTFRCDPISEHNRLYWYRQTLGQGPEFLTYFQNEAQLEKSRLLSDRFSAERPKGSFSTLEIQRTEQGDSAMYLCASSLARTGTDTQYFGPGTRLTVL.

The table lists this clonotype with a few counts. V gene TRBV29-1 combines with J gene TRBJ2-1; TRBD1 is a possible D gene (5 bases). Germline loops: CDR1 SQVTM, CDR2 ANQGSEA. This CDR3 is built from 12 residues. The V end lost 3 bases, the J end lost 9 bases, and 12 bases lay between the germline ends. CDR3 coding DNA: TGCAGCGTTGAGGGCTCAGGGATTGAGCAGTTCTTC. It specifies CSVEGSGIEQFF.

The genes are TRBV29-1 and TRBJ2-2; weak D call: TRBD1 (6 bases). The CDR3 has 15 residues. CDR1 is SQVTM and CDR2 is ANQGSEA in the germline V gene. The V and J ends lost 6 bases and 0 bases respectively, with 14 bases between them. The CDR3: CSVRRGPTNTGELFF. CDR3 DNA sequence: TGCAGCGTACGCAGGGGCCCCACGAACACCGGGGAGCTGTTTTTT.

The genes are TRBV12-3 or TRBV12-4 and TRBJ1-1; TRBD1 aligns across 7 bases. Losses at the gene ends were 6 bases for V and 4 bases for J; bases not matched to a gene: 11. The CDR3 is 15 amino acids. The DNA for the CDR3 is TGTGCCAGCAGGAGGGGGCACTCCCGGGCCACTGAAGCTTTCTTT. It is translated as CASRRGHSRATEAFF.

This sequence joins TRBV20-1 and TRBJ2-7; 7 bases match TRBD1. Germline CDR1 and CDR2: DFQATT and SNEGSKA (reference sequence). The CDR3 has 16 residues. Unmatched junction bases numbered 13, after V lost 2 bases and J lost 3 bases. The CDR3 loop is CSARPLRTGDRYEQYF. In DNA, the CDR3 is TGCAGTGCTAGACCCCTACGGACAGGCGATCGCTACGAGCAGTACTTC.

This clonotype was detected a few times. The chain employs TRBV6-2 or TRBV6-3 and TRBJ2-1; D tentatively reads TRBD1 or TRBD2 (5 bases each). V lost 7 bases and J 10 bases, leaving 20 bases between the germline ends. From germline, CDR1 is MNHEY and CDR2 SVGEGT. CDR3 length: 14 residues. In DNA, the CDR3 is TGTGCCAGCACCTCAACCCGCCAAGGGGAGGAGCAGTTCTTC. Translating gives CASTSTRQGEEQFF.

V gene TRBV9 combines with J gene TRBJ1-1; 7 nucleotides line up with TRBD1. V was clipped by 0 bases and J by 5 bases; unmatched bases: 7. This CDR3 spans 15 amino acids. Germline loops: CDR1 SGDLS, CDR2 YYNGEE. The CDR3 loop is CASSVAAQTGTEAFF. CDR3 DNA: TGTGCCAGCAGCGTAGCTGCACAGACAGGGACTGAAGCTTTCTTT.

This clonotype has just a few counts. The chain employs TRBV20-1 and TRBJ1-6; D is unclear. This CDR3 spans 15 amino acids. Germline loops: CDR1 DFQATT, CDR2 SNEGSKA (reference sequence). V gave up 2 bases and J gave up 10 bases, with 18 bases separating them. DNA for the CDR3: TGCAGTGCTAGACTTAATCCAGTTCGAAACTCACCCCTCCACTTT. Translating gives CSARLNPVRNSPLHF.

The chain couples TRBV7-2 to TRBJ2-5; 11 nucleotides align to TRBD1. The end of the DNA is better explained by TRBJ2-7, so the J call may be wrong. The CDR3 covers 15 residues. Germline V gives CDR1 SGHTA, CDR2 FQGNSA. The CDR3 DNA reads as TGTGCCAGCAGCGTAAAGGGACAGGGGGTCCACGAGCAGTACTTC. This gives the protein CASSVKGQGVHEQYF.

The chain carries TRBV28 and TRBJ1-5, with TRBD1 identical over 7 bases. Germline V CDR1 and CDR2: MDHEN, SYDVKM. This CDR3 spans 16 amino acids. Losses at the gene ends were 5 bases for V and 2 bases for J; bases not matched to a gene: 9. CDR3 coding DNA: TGTGCCAGCAGTCCATATGGGCAGGGGGGCAATCAGCCCCAGCATTTT. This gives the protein CASSPYGQGGNQPQHF.

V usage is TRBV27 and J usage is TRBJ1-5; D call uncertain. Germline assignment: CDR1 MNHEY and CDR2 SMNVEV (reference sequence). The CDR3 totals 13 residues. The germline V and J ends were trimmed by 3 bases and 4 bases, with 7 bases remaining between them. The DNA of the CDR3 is TGTGCCAGCAGTTTCAAGGGTAATCAGCCCCAGCATTTT. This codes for CASSFKGNQPQHF.

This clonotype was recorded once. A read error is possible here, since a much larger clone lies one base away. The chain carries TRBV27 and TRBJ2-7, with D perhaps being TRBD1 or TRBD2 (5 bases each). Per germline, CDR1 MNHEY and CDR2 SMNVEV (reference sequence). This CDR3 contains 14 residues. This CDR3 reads CASSVSGRIYGQYF. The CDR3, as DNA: TGTGCCAGCAGTGTATCGGGACGGATCTACGGGCAGTACTTC.

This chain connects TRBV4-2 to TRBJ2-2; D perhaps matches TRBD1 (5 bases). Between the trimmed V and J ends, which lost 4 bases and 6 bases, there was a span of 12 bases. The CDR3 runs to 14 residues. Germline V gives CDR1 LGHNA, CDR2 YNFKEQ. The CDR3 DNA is TGTGCCAGCAGCCCCCCAGGGTCCCCCGGGGAGCTGTTTTTT. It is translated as CASSPPGSPGELFF.

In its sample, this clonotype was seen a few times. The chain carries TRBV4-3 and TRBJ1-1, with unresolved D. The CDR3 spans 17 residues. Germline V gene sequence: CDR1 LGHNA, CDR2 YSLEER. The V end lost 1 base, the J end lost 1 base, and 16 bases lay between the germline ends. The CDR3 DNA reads TGCGCCAGCAGCCAAGGGTCCGTCCTTTGGGAGAACACTGAAGCTTTCTTT. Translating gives CASSQGSVLWENTEAFF.

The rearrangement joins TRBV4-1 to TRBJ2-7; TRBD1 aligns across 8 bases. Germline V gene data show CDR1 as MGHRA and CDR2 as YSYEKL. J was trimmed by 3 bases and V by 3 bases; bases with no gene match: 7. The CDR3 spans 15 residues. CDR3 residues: CASSHLTGGLYEQYF. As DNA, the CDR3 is TGCGCCAGCAGCCATCTCACAGGGGGTCTCTACGAGCAGTACTTC.

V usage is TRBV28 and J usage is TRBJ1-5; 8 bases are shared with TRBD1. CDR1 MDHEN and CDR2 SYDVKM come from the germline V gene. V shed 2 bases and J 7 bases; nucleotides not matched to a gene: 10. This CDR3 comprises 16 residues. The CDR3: CASSLLRGQGGQPQHF. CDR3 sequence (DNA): TGTGCCAGCAGTTTACTCCGCGGACAGGGCGGGCAGCCCCAGCATTTT.

DNA of the CDR3: TGTGCCAGCAGCGTAGATGACGGCCAGCCCCAGCATTTT. It is translated as CASSVDDGQPQHF. V and J are TRBV9 and TRBJ1-5; the D is unclear. V gave up 0 bases and J gave up 7 bases, with 8 bases separating them. From germline, CDR1 is SGDLS and CDR2 YYNGEE. The CDR3 contains 13 residues. The full variable domain, with the rest looked up from reference TRBV9 and TRBJ1-5, is DSGVTQTPKHLITATGQRVTLRCSPRSGDLSVYWYQQSLDQGLQFLIQYYNGEERAKGNILERFSAQQFPDLHSELNLSSLELGDSALYFCASSVDDGQPQHFGDGTRLSIL.

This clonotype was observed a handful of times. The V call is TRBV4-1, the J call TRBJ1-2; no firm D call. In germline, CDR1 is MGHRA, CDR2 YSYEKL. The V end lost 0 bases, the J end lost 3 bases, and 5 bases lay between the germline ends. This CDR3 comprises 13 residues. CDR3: CASSQEGHYGYTF. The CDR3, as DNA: TGCGCCAGCAGCCAAGAAGGGCACTATGGCTACACCTTC.

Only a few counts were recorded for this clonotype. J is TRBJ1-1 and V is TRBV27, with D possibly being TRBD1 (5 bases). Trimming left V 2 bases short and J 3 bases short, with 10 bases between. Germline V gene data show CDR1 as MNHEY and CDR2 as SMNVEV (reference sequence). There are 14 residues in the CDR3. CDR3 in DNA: TGTGCCAGCAGTTTAAGCGGCAGGGACACTGAAGCTTTCTTT. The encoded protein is CASSLSGRDTEAFF.

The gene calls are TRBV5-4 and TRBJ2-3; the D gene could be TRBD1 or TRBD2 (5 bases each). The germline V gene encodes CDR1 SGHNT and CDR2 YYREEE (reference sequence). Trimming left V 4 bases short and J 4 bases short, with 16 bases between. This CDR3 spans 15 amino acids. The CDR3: CASSMGVLRPDTQYF. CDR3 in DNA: TGTGCCAGCAGCATGGGGGTACTTCGTCCAGATACGCAGTATTTT.

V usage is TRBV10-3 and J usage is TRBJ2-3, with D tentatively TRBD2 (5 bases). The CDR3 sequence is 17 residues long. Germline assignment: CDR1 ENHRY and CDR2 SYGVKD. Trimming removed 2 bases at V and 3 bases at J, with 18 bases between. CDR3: CAISEVRGKIGTDTQYF. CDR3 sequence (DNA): TGTGCCATCAGTGAGGTTAGAGGGAAAATAGGAACAGATACGCAGTATTTT.

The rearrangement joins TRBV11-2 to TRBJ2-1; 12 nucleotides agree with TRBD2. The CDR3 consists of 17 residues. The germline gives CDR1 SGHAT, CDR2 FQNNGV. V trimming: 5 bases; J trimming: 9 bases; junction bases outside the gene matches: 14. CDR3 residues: CASSTRRLAGGYGEQFF. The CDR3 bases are TGTGCCAGCAGCACACGCCGGCTAGCGGGAGGGTATGGTGAGCAGTTCTTC.

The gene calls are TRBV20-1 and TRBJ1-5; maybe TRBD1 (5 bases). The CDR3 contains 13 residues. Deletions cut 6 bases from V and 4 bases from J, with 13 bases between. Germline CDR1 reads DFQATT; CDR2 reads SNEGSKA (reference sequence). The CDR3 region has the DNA TGCAGTGCCGGGGGTTTGGGGAATCAGCCCCAGCATTTT. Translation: CSAGGLGNQPQHF.

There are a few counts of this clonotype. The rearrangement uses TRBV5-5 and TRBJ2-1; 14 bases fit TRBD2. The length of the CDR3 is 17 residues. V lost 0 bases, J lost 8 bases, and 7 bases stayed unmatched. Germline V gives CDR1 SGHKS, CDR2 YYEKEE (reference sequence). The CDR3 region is CASSLAGLAGVTDEQFF. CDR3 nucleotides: TGTGCCAGCAGCTTGGCGGGACTAGCGGGAGTCACCGATGAGCAGTTCTTC.

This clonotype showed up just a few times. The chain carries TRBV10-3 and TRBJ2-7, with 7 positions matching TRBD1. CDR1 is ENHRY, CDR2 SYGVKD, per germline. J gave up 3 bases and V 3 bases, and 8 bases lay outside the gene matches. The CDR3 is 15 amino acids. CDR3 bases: TGTGCCATCAGTGAACCCGGACAGGCGGGCTACGAGCAGTACTTC. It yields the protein CAISEPGQAGYEQYF.

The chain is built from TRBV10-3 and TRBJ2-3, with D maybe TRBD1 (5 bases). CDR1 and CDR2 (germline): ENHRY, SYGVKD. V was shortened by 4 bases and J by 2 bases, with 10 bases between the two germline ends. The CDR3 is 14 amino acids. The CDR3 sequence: CAISVQGDTDTQYF. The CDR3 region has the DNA TGTGCCATCAGTGTTCAAGGGGACACAGATACGCAGTATTTT.

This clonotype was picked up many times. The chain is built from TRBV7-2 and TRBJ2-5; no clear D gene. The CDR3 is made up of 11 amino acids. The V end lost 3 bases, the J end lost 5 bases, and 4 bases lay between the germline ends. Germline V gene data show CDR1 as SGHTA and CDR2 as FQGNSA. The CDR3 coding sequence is TGTGCCAGCAGCTTCTCGGAGACCCAGTACTTC. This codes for CASSFSETQYF.